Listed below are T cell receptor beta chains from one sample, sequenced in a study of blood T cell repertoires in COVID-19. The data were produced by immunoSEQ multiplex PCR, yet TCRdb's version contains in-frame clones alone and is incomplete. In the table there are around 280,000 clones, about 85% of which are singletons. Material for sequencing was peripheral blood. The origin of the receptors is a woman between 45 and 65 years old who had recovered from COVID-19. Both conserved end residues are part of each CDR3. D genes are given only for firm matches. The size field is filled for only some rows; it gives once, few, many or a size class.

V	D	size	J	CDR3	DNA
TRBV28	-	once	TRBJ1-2	CASSPTGSEGAWGYTF	TGTGCCAGCAGCCCTACCGGATCGGAGGGAGCTTGGGGCTACACCTTC
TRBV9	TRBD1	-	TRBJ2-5	CASSDTGTGVETQYF	TGTGCCAGCAGCGACACCGGGACAGGGGTAGAGACCCAGTACTTC
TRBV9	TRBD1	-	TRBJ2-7	CASSVGQGTYEQYF	TGTGCCAGCAGCGTAGGACAGGGTACCTACGAGCAGTACTTC
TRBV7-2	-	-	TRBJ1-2	CASSLRIQGTNYGYTF	TGTGCCAGCAGCTTACGGATCCAGGGGACTAACTATGGCTACACCTTC
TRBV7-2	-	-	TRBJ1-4	CASTPGGANEKLFF	TGTGCCAGCACCCCGGGGGGGGCTAATGAAAAACTGTTTTTT
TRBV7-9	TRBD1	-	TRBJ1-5	CASRGDRGTGEPQHF	TGTGCCAGCAGGGGGGACAGGGGGACCGGGGAGCCCCAGCATTTT
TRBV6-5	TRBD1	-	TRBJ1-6	CASRGQGLAPLHF	TGTGCCAGCAGGGGACAGGGGTTAGCACCCCTCCACTTT
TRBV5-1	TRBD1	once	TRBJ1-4	CASTAEWTGLGTNEKLFF	TGCGCGAGTACGGCCGAATGGACAGGGTTAGGAACTAATGAAAAACTGTTTTTT
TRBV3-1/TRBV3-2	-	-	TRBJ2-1	CASSSSRLASEQFF	TGTGCCAGCTCGAGTTCAAGACTGGCGAGTGAGCAGTTCTTC
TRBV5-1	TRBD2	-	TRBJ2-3	CASSPGRASTDTQYF	TGCGCCAGCAGCCCCGGGAGGGCCTCTACAGATACGCAGTATTTT
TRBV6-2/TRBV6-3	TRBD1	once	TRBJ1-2	CASSRQGVYGYTF	TGTGCCAGCAGTCGACAGGGAGTCTATGGCTACACCTTC
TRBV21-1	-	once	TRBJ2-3	CASRTSGIADTQYF	TGTGCCAGCAGGACTAGCGGGATTGCAGATACGCAGTATTTT
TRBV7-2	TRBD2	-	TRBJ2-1	CASSFQVLAGASYNEQFF	TGTGCCAGCAGCTTTCAGGTTTTAGCGGGGGCTTCCTACAATGAGCAGTTCTTC
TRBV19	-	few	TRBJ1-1	CASSLYSYTEAFF	TGTGCCAGTAGTCTTTATTCGTACACTGAAGCTTTCTTT
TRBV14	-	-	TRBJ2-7	CASSPRMGANPYEQYF	TGTGCCAGCAGCCCTCGGATGGGGGCAAATCCCTACGAGCAGTACTTC
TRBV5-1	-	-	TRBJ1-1	CASSLGFTGPNTEAFF	TGCGCCAGCAGCTTGGGGTTTACAGGCCCGAACACTGAAGCTTTCTTT
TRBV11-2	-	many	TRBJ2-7	CASSSDGIAYEQYF	TGTGCCAGCAGCTCAGACGGTATAGCGTACGAGCAGTACTTC
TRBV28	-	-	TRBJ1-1	CASSLFGRVNTEAFF	TGTGCCAGCAGTTTATTCGGCAGGGTGAACACTGAAGCTTTCTTT
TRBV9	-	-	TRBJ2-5	CASSVLPGSAETQYF	TGTGCCAGCAGCGTCCTGCCGGGTAGCGCGGAGACCCAGTACTTC
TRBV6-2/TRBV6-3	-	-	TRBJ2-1	CASSYRQSSYNEQFF	TGTGCCAGCAGTTACCGACAGAGCTCCTACAATGAGCAGTTCTTC
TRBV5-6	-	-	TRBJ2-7	CASSLAGQGGSYEQYF	TGTGCCAGCAGCTTGGCCGGGCAGGGAGGCTCCTACGAGCAGTACTTC
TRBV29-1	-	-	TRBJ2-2	CSVGHWGQGSTGELFF	TGCAGCGTTGGACATTGGGGGCAGGGGAGCACCGGGGAGCTGTTTTTT
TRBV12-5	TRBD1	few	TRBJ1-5	CASGPDRAREPQHF	TGTGCTAGTGGTCCGGACAGGGCTAGGGAGCCCCAGCATTTT
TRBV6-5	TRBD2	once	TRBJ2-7	CASIGLAGSGEQYF	TGTGCCAGCATCGGACTAGCGGGGTCTGGTGAGCAGTACTTC
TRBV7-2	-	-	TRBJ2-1	CASSLGGLGNEQFF	TGTGCCAGCAGCTTAGGGGGGCTAGGCAATGAGCAGTTCTTC
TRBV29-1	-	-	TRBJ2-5	CSVVPGETQYF	TGCAGCGTTGTTCCGGGAGAGACCCAGTACTTC
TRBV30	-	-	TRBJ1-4	CAWSEVVWRGEKLFF	TGTGCCTGGAGTGAAGTTGTTTGGAGGGGTGAAAAACTGTTTTTT
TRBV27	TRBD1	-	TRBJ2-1	CASSHGQGYNEQFF	TGTGCCAGCAGTCACGGACAGGGGTACAATGAGCAGTTCTTC
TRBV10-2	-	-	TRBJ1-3	CASSGAVPGNTIYF	TGCGCCAGCTCTGGGGCAGTCCCAGGAAACACCATATATTTT
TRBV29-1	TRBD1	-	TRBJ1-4	CSVGHRGGEKLFF	TGCAGCGTTGGACACAGGGGAGGTGAAAAACTGTTTTTT
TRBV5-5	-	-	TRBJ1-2	CASSFLPGQDYGYTF	TGTGCCAGCAGCTTCCTCCCGGGACAAGACTATGGCTACACCTTC
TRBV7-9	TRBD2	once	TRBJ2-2	CASSPGGPLTGELFF	TGTGCCAGCAGCCCGGGGGGGCCCCTCACCGGGGAGCTGTTTTTT
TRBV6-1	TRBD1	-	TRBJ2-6	CASSEKGATGANVLTF	TGTGCCAGCAGTGAAAAGGGGGCAACTGGGGCCAACGTCCTGACTTTC
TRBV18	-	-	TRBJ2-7	CASSPGTKSYEQYF	TGTGCCAGCTCACCCGGGACAAAGTCCTACGAGCAGTACTTC
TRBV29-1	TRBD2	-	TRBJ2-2	CSVAPGLAGVRAGELFF	TGCAGCGTTGCTCCGGGACTAGCGGGAGTCAGAGCCGGGGAGCTGTTTTTT
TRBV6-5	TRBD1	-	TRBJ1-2	CASSRPGQRVYGYTF	TGTGCCAGCAGTAGACCGGGACAGCGAGTCTATGGCTACACCTTC
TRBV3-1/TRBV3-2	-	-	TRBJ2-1	CASSPYSNEQFF	TGTGCCAGCAGCCCCTACTCCAATGAGCAGTTCTTC
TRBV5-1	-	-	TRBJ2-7	CASSNGQLLSYEQYF	TGCGCCAGCAGTAACGGACAGCTACTTTCCTACGAGCAGTACTTC
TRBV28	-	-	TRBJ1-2	CASSTPGATYGYTF	TGTGCCAGCAGTACCCCAGGGGCGACCTATGGCTACACCTTC
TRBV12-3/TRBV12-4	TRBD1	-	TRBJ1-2	CASSQGAHGGYTF	TGTGCCAGCAGCCAGGGGGCCCATGGGGGCTACACCTTC
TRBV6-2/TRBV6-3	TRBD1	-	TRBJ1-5	CASSYRGRGQPQHF	TGTGCCAGCAGTTACAGGGGGCGCGGTCAGCCCCAGCATTTT
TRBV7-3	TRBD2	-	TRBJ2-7	CASSLLPSGGRPYEQYF	TGTGCCAGCAGCTTATTACCGAGCGGGGGGAGACCCTACGAGCAGTACTTC
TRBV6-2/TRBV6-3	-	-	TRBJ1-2	CASSYWGRQGGYTF	TGTGCCAGCAGTTACTGGGGCCGACAAGGTGGCTACACCTTC
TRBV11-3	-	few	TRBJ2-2	CASSLRSPGELFF	TGTGCCAGCAGCCTCCGCAGTCCCGGGGAGCTGTTTTTT
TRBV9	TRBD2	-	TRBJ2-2	CASNRGVWAGELFF	TGTGCCAGCAACCGGGGGGTCTGGGCCGGGGAGCTGTTTTTT
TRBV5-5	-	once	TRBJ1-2	CASSLAAGAHYGYTF	TGTGCCAGCAGCTTGGCGGCGGGGGCCCACTATGGCTACACCTTC
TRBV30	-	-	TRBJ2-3	CAWSVRQGTDTQYF	TGTGCCTGGAGTGTACGCCAGGGCACAGATACGCAGTATTTT
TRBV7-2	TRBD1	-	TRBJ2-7	CASSLRDSYYEQYF	TGTGCCAGCAGCCTCAGGGACAGTTACTACGAGCAGTACTTC
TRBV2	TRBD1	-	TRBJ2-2	CASSELGQGRGELFF	TGTGCCAGCAGTGAACTGGGACAGGGCCGCGGGGAGCTGTTTTTT
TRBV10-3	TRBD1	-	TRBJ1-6	CAITRDSPNSPLHF	TGTGCCATCACTCGGGACAGCCCCAATTCACCCCTCCACTTT
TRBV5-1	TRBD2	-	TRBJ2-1	CASSPYTQREGFF	TGCGCCAGCAGCCCTTACACTCAGCGGGAGGGTTTCTTC
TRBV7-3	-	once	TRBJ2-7	CASSLVGPSSSYEQYF	TGTGCCAGCAGCTTAGTTGGGCCTAGCAGCTCCTACGAGCAGTACTTC
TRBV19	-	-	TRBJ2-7	CATRGLSSYEQYF	TGTGCCACCAGGGGCCTAAGCTCCTACGAGCAGTACTTC
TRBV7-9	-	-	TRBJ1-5	CASSLDTFQPQHF	TGTGCCAGCAGCTTAGATACTTTTCAGCCCCAGCATTTT
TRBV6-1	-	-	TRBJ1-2	CASSEEWLAGALDGYTF	TGTGCCAGCAGTGAAGAGTGGTTGGCAGGGGCTTTGGATGGCTACACCTTC
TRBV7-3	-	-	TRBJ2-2	CASSLTGGQNTGELFF	TGTGCCAGCAGCTTAACTGGCGGACAGAACACCGGGGAGCTGTTTTTT
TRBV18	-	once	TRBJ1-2	CASSPPNRPGYTF	TGTGCCAGCTCACCACCCAACAGGCCGGGCTACACCTTC
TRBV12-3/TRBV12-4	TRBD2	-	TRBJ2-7	CASSLRLASEQYF	TGTGCCAGCAGTTTGAGACTAGCGAGCGAGCAGTACTTC
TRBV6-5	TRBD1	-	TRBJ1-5	CASRYRGLGPQHF	TGTGCCAGCAGATACAGGGGTCTTGGGCCCCAGCATTTT